The T cell receptor beta chain described here comes from a study of STAT5B mutations in CD4+ large granular lymphocyte leukemia. Overall study: Among healthy controls, a particular HLA allele went with more CDR3 'QG' motifs.

In the case of this clone: Antigen: not known.

Overall study results and limits: Patient CD4-sorted repertoires looked more clonal than healthy CD4+ repertoires, even without putative leukemic clones. Top patient clones used TRBV06 genes more often: 8/27 versus 2/35 in controls.

Trimming at V came to 5 bases and at J to 5 bases, leaving 7 bases not matched to a gene. The CDR3 is 14 residues long. Germline CDR1 is SGDLS and CDR2 is YYNGEE. Buffy coats from healthy blood donors served as controls. Sequencing used immunoSEQ multiplex PCR; TCRdb keeps in-frame clones, though not all of them. The sample holds nearly 35,000 clones, about 90% seen once. The chain uses TRBV9 and TRBJ1-2, with 9 positions matching TRBD1. The sequenced material came from CD4+ T cells from blood buffy coats. This TCR was recovered from a human donor in good health. CDR3 in amino acids: CASRRQGGSYGYTF. CDR3 bases: TGTGCCAGCAGACGACAGGGGGGATCATATGGCTACACCTTC.